Presented here are 25 T cell receptor beta chains from one specimen sequenced in a study of T cells after yellow fever vaccination (dated by TCRdb to between 2017 and 2020). Reading the label with the study, this specimen's treatment or condition is: live attenuated yellow fever vaccine strain. Libraries were prepared through 5' RACE. Sequenced on an Illumina HiSeq 2500. Starting from the raw public reads, TCRdb applied fastp trimming at Q25, assembled clones with MiXCR and retained in-frame beta chains. Records with the same CDR3 protein are collapsed into one entry carrying the most frequent genes and DNA. A total of 300,000 or so distinct CDR3 sequences appear in this sample, approximately 8% of them only once. Around 17% of the sample lies in the top ten. The input for sequencing was PBMCs, taken roughly 46 days after the first yellow fever vaccination. These receptors were obtained from a man younger than 35 who received the YFV17D yellow fever vaccine.

In its sample, this clonotype was seen many times. The V call is TRBV20-1, the J call TRBJ1-6; 8 bases fit TRBD1. The germline gives CDR1 DFQATT, CDR2 SNEGSKA (reference sequence). The ends lost 6 bases at V and 10 bases at J; junction bases unmatched: 17. The CDR3 covers 16 residues. The DNA of the CDR3 is TGCAGTGCCTTTTCCCGACAGGGGATGAGTTGGTCACCCCTCCACTTT. It yields the protein CSAFSRQGMSWSPLHF.

This clonotype has a handful of counts. This sequence joins TRBV6-5 and TRBJ2-7; D is unresolved. The CDR3 sequence is 13 residues long. The germline V gene encodes CDR1 MNHEY and CDR2 SVGAGI. The V end was cut by 3 bases, the J end by 0 bases, with 6 bases between. The CDR3 DNA sequence: TGTGCCAGCAGTTATGTCAACTCCTACGAGCAGTACTTC. It translates to CASSYVNSYEQYF.

The table lists this clonotype with many counts. The chain employs TRBV19 and TRBJ2-3; D call uncertain. This CDR3 has 13 amino acids. V shed 7 bases and J shed 1 base, with 9 bases lying between them. CDR1 and CDR2 from the germline V gene are LNHDA and SQIVND (reference sequence). CDR3 bases: TGTGCCAGTACGATGGCAGGCACAGATACGCAGTATTTT. Protein: CASTMAGTDTQYF. Looking up the rest from reference TRBV19 and TRBJ2-3 gives the full variable domain: DGGITQSPKYLFRKEGQNVTLSCEQNLNHDAMYWYRQDPGQGLRLIYYSQIVNDFQKGDIAEGYSVSREKKESFPLTVTSAQKNPTAFYLCASTMAGTDTQYFGPGTRLTVL.

The chain recombines TRBV19 with TRBJ2-1, with TRBD1 matching over 10 bases. Germline CDR1 is LNHDA and CDR2 is SQIVND (reference sequence). This CDR3 is 14 amino acids long. J lost 4 bases, V lost 10 bases, and 7 bases had no gene match. The CDR3 DNA is TGTGCCACCTTCGGGACAGGGGTTTACAATGAGCAGTTCTTC. It codes for CATFGTGVYNEQFF.

This clonotype showed up many times. The V gene is TRBV7-9, the J gene TRBJ1-4; TRBD1 is a possible D gene (6 bases). From germline, CDR1 is SEHNR and CDR2 FQNEAQ (reference sequence). V lost 5 bases and J lost 8, with 18 bases in between. The CDR3 covers 15 residues. The CDR3 region is CASSTTGTIIEKLFF. CDR3 bases: TGTGCCAGCAGCACGACAGGAACAATCATAGAAAAACTGTTTTTT.

This clonotype was picked up a small number of times. The chain carries TRBV20-1 and TRBJ2-7; TRBD1 might be the D (5 bases). The CDR3 runs 15 residues. Germline-derived CDR1 and CDR2 are DFQATT and SNEGSKA (reference sequence). The V and J ends lost 3 bases and 0 bases respectively, with 15 bases between them. The CDR3 DNA is TGCAGTGCTAGTTACCGGCGGACAAGCTCCTACGAGCAGTACTTC. Translated: CSASYRRTSSYEQYF.

This clonotype was counted only a few times. The V call is TRBV6-1, the J call TRBJ1-1; D gene unclear. This CDR3 spans 13 amino acids. Trimming took 6 bases from V and 3 from J, leaving 11 bases between them. CDR1 is MNHNS, CDR2 SASEGT, per germline. This CDR3 is CASRNTGDTEAFF. The CDR3 DNA reads TGTGCCAGCAGGAACACCGGGGACACTGAAGCTTTCTTT.

The gene calls are TRBV5-1 and TRBJ2-7, with 8 bases matching TRBD1. The V gene end was trimmed by 4 bases and the J gene end by 3 bases; junction bases not matched to a gene: 6. Looked up from germline, CDR1 is SGHRS and CDR2 is YFSETQ. The CDR3 extends over 14 amino acids. CDR3 nucleotide sequence: TGCGCCAGCAGCCCTGGGACAGGTCTCTACGAGCAGTACTTC. Translating it yields CASSPGTGLYEQYF. Supplemented by reference TRBV5-1 and TRBJ2-7, the full variable domain reads KAGVTQTPRYLIKTRGQQVTLSCSPISGHRSVSWYQQTPGQGLQFLFEYFSETQRNKGNFPGRFSGRQFSNSRSEMNVSTLELGDSALYLCASSPGTGLYEQYFGPGTRLTVT.

V is TRBV7-3 and J is TRBJ2-2; D might be TRBD1 (5 bases). The CDR3 has 15 residues. The germline V gene encodes CDR1 SGHTA and CDR2 FQGTGA. V lost 0 bases and J 4 bases, leaving 9 bases between the germline ends. The chain's CDR3 is CASSLTGASTGELFF. The CDR3 coding sequence is TGTGCCAGCAGCTTAACAGGGGCGAGCACCGGGGAGCTGTTTTTT.

The rearrangement links TRBV4-1 to TRBJ2-4; 10 nucleotides line up with TRBD1. Per the germline V gene, CDR1 is MGHRA and CDR2 is YSYEKL. This CDR3 region has 15 residues. Germline trimming cut 0 bases from V and 6 bases from J; bases unmatched to any gene: 2. The CDR3 loop is CASSQDRDRGNIQYF. The DNA for the CDR3 is TGCGCCAGCAGCCAAGATCGGGACAGGGGAAACATTCAGTACTTC.

Only a few counts were recorded for this clonotype. CDR3 in amino acids: CASSLRLDRGGYTF. The CDR3 coding sequence is TGTGCCAGCAGTTTAAGGCTTGACAGAGGCGGCTACACCTTC. The rearrangement uses TRBV12-3 or TRBV12-4 and TRBJ1-2; D perhaps matches TRBD1 (5 bases). The CDR3 runs to 14 residues. Deletions cut 2 bases from V and 8 bases from J, with 15 bases between.

V usage is TRBV3-1 and J usage is TRBJ1-5; no firm D call. Germline assignment: CDR1 LGHDT and CDR2 YNNKEL (reference sequence). Trimming pared 0 bases from V and 5 bases from J, leaving 5 bases between. This CDR3 comprises 13 residues. The CDR3 loop reads CASSQDMDQPQHF. DNA for the CDR3: TGTGCCAGCAGCCAAGATATGGATCAGCCCCAGCATTTT.

The rearrangement uses TRBV11-1 and TRBJ2-3; 11 bases line up with TRBD2. Germline CDR1 SGHAT, CDR2 FQDESV (reference sequence). The CDR3 loop spans 17 amino acids. Trimming removed 0 bases from V and 6 bases from J; junction bases left unmatched: 8. CDR3 amino acids: CASSLAYSGGALDTQYF. The DNA for the CDR3 is TGTGCCAGCAGCTTAGCTTATAGCGGGGGGGCCCTGGATACGCAGTATTTT.

This chain uses TRBV5-6 with TRBJ2-7; D is undetermined. The CDR3 extends over 14 amino acids. Germline CDR1 SGHDT, CDR2 YYEEEE. V lost 4 bases to trimming and J lost 2 bases, with 13 bases between them. DNA for the CDR3: TGTGCCAGCAGCAAGGAAACTTATCCCTACGAGCAGTACGTC. Amino acid sequence: CASSKETYPYEQYV.

This clonotype was found a few times. This rearrangement joins TRBV19 to TRBJ1-1; unclear D gene. Germline CDR1 reads LNHDA; CDR2 reads SQIVND (reference sequence). Trimming took off 5 bases at V and 2 bases at J, with 15 bases between the two ends. CDR3 length equals 15 residues. Here the CDR3 DNA reads TGTGCCAGTAGTCCCCTCGGGCACCGTAACACTGAAGCTTTCTTT. Translated, it gives CASSPLGHRNTEAFF.

This clonotype was seen more than once but under ten times. The chain couples TRBV11-2 to TRBJ2-1, with 16 bases matching TRBD2. Trimming at V came to 4 bases and at J to 5 bases, leaving 11 bases not matched to a gene. Germline V CDR1 and CDR2: SGHAT, FQNNGV. The CDR3 has 19 amino acids. The chain's CDR3 is CASSSAGTSGGATNNEQFF. The CDR3, as DNA: TGTGCCAGCAGCTCCGCCGGGACTAGCGGGGGGGCGACAAACAATGAGCAGTTCTTC. The full variable domain, its missing parts supplied by reference TRBV11-2 and TRBJ2-1, is EAGVAQSPRYKIIEKRQSVAFWCNPISGHATLYWYQQILGQGPKLLIQFQNNGVVDDSQLPKDRFSAERLKGVDSTLKIQPAKLEDSAVYLCASSSAGTSGGATNNEQFFGPGTRLTVL.

This clonotype was counted ten times or more. V and J are TRBV10-3 and TRBJ2-3, with D uncertain. V lost 5 bases and J 8 bases, leaving 14 bases between the germline ends. Germline lookup yields CDR1 ENHRY and CDR2 SYGVKD. The CDR3 sequence is 13 residues long. CDR3 in DNA: TGTGCCATCAGTTCAGACCCGGCCGGTACGCAGTATTTT. Translation gives CAISSDPAGTQYF.

The gene calls are TRBV28 and TRBJ2-1; TRBD1 matches 10 bases. The germline V gene has CDR1 MDHEN and CDR2 SYDVKM. V was clipped by 7 bases and J by 12 bases; unmatched bases: 9. The CDR3 is 13 residues long. The CDR3 sequence: CASTLRDRGGQFF. CDR3 DNA: TGTGCCAGCACCCTGCGGGACAGGGGAGGGCAGTTCTTC.

The table lists this clonotype with a few counts. The chain has TRBV18 and TRBJ2-1, with 8 bases aligning to TRBD1. CDR3 length: 15 amino acids. Trimming removed 6 bases from V and 3 bases from J; junction bases left unmatched: 7. In germline, CDR1 is KGHSH, CDR2 LQKENI. CDR3 loop: CASSPNRGDYNEQFF. The CDR3 DNA follows: TGTGCCAGCTCGCCGAACAGGGGGGACTACAATGAGCAGTTCTTC.

In this sample, this clonotype turned up many times. The genes are TRBV2 and TRBJ2-6, with D possibly matching TRBD1 (6 bases). Germline V lookup: CDR1 SNHLY, CDR2 FYNNEI. The CDR3 has 15 amino acids. V lost 6 bases and J lost 0, with 9 bases in between. CDR3 nucleotide sequence: TGTGCCAGCAGCCGGGACAACTCTGGGGCCAACGTCCTGACTTTC. Translation gives CASSRDNSGANVLTF.

The chain has TRBV6-5 and TRBJ2-7; 9 bases match TRBD2. The length of the CDR3 is 15 residues. V was pared by 3 bases and J by 1 base, with 4 bases of the junction left unmatched. Germline lookup yields CDR1 MNHEY and CDR2 SVGAGI. CDR3: CASSYASGVSYEQYF. The DNA for the CDR3 is TGTGCCAGCAGTTATGCTAGCGGGGTATCCTACGAGCAGTACTTC.

V usage is TRBV6-5 and J usage is TRBJ1-1; D might be TRBD1 (5 bases). V lost 0 bases and J 1 base, leaving 12 bases between the germline ends. The V gene's germline CDR1 is MNHEY and CDR2 SVGAGI. The CDR3 runs 16 residues. CDR3 protein: CASSYSRWDPNTEAFF. The CDR3 DNA is TGTGCCAGCAGTTACTCGAGGTGGGACCCGAACACTGAAGCTTTCTTT.

There are a few counts of this clonotype. V usage is TRBV6-5 and J usage is TRBJ2-3; no clear D. CDR3 size: 14 residues. V was shortened by 2 bases and J by 6 bases, with 12 bases between the two germline ends. Germline CDR1 and CDR2: MNHEY and SVGAGI. The CDR3 DNA reads as TGTGCCAGCAGTTACGGGCAGCCCCCGGATACGCAGTATTTT. It yields the protein CASSYGQPPDTQYF.

The table lists this clonotype with a few counts. At one end, the junction sequence differs from germline, possibly due to a read error. V gene TRBV12-3 or TRBV12-4 combines with J gene TRBJ1-5, with D unclear. This CDR3 has 13 residues. CDR3: CASTLNSNQPQHF. CDR3 bases: TGTGCCAGCACTTTAAATAGCAATCAGCCCCAGCATTTT.

The chain combines TRBV5-1 with TRBJ1-1; perhaps TRBD1 as D (5 bases). The CDR3 is 14 residues long. From germline, CDR1 is SGHRS and CDR2 YFSETQ. Between the trimmed V and J ends, which lost 0 bases and 2 bases, there was a span of 8 bases. The CDR3 loop reads CASSLETVNTEAFF. The CDR3 DNA is TGCGCCAGCAGCTTGGAGACAGTTAACACTGAAGCTTTCTTT.